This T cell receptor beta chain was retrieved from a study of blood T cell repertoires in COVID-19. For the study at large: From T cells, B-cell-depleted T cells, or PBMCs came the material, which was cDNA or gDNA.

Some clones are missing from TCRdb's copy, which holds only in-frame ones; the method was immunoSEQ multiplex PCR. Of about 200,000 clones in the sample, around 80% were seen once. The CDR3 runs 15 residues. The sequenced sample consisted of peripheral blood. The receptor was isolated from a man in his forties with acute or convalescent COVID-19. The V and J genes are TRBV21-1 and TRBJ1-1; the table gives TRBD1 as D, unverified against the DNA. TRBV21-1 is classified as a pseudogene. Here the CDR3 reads CAIPFARDRGTEAFF. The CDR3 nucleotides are TGTGCCATTCCGTTTGCCCGGGACAGGGGCACTGAAGCTTTCTTT.